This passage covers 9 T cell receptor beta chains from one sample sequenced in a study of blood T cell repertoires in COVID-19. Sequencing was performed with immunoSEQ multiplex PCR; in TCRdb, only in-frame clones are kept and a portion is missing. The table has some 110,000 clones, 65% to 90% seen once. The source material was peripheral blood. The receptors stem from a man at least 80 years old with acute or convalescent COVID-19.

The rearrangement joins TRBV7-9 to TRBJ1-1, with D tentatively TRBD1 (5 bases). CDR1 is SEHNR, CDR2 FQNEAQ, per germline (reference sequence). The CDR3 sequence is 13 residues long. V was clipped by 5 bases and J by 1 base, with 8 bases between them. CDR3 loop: CASSVTANTEAFF. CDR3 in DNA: TGTGCCAGCAGCGTGACAGCGAACACTGAAGCTTTCTTT.

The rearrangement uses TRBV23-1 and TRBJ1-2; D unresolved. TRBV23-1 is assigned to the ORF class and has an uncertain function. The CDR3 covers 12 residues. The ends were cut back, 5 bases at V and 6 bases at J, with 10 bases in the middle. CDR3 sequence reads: CASSIDRDGYTF. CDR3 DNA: TGCGCCAGCAGTATCGACCGGGATGGCTACACCTTC.

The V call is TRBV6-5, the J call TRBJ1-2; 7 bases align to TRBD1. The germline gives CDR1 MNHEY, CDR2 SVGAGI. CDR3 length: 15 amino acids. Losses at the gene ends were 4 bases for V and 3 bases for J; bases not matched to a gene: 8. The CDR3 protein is CASSSRVGTDYGYTF. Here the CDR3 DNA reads TGTGCCAGCAGTTCACGTGTGGGGACAGACTATGGCTACACCTTC.

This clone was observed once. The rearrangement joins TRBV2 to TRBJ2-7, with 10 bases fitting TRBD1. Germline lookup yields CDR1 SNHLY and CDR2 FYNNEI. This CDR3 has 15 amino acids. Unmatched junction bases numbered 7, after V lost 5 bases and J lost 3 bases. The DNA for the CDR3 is TGTGCCAGCAGTCTTCTGGGACAGGGGAGCTACGAGCAGTACTTC. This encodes CASSLLGQGSYEQYF.

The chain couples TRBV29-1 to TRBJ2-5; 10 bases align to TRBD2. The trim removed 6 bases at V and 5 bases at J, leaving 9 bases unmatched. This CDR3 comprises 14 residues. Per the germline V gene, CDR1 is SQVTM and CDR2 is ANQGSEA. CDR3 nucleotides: TGCAGCGTGTCTAGCGGGAGATTTAGTGAGACCCAGTACTTC. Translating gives CSVSSGRFSETQYF.

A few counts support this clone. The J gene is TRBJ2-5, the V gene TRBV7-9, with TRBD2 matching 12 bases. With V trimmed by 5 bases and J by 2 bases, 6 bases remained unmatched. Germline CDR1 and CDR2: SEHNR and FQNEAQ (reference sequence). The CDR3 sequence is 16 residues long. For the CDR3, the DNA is TGTGCCAGCAGCGAACTAGCGGGGGGATCTCAAGAGACCCAGTACTTC. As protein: CASSELAGGSQETQYF.

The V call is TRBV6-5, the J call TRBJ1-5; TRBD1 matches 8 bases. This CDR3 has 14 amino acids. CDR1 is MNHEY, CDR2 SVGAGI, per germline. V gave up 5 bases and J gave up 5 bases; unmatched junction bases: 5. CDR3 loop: CASSPTGGDQPQHF. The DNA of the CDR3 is TGTGCCAGCAGTCCAACAGGGGGGGATCAGCCCCAGCATTTT.

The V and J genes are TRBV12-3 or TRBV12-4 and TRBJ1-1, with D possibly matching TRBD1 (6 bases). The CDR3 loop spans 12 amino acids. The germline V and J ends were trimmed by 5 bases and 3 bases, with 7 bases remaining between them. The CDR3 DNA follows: TGTGCCAGCAGTACAGGGTACACTGAAGCTTTCTTT. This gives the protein CASSTGYTEAFF.

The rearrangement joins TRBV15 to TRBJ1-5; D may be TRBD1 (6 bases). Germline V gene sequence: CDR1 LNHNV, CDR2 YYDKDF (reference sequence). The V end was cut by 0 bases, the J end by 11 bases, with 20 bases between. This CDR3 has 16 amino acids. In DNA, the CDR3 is TGTGCCACCAGCAGAGACCCTGGGGGGGCGAGGATGGCCCAGCATTTT. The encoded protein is CATSRDPGGARMAQHF.